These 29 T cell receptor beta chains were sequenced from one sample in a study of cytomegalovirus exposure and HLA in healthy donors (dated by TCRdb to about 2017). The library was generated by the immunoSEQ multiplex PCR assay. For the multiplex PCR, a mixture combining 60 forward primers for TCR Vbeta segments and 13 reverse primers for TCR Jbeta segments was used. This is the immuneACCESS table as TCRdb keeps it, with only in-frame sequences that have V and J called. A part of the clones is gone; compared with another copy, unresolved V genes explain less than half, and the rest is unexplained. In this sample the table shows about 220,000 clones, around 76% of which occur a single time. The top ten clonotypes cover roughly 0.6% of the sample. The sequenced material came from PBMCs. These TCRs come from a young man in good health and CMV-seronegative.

The CDR3 loop reads CASSLNPGGLTEQFF. In DNA, the CDR3 is TGTGCCAGCAGCTTAAATCCGGGAGGCCTGACGGAGCAGTTCTTC. V is TRBV7-3 and J is TRBJ2-1; 7 nucleotides match TRBD2. After removal of 1 base from V and 10 bases from J, the junction contained 10 bases not matched to a gene. Germline CDR1 SGHTA, CDR2 FQGTGA. The length of the CDR3 is 15 residues.

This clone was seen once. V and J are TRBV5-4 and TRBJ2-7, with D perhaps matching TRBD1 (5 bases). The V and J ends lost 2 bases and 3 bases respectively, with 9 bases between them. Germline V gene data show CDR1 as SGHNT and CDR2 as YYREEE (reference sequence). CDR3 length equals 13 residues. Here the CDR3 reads CASSFDRYYEQYF. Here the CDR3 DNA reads TGTGCCAGCAGCTTCGACAGATACTACGAGCAGTACTTC.

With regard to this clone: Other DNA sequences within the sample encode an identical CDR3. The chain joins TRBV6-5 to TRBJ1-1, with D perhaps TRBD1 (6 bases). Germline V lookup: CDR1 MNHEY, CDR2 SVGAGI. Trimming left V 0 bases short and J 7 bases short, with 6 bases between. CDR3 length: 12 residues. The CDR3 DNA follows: TGTGCCAGCAGTTACTCGACAGGTGAAGCTTTCTTT. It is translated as CASSYSTGEAFF.

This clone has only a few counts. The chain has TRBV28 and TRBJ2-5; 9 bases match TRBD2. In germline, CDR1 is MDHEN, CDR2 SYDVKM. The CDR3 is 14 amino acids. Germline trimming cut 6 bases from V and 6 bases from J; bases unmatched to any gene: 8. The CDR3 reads CASRLGTSRQTQYF. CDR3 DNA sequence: TGTGCCAGCAGGTTGGGGACTAGCAGACAGACCCAGTACTTC.

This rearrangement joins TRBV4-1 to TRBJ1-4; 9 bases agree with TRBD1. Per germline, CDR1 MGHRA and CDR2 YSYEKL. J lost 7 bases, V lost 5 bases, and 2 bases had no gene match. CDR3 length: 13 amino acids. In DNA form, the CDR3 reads TGCGCCAGCAGCGGGACAGGGTCTGAAAAACTGTTTTTT. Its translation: CASSGTGSEKLFF.

The CDR3 here is CASRTGGTGGPQHF. The CDR3 DNA is TGTGCCAGCAGGACAGGGGGTACTGGTGGGCCCCAGCATTTT. The chain is built from TRBV6-5 and TRBJ1-5, with 9 nucleotides matching TRBD1. Trimming at V came to 6 bases and at J to 9 bases, leaving 9 bases not matched to a gene. The germline gives CDR1 MNHEY, CDR2 SVGAGI. The CDR3 spans 14 residues.

CDR3 amino acids: CSVALGGETQYF. CDR3 in DNA: TGCAGCGTTGCCCTAGGAGGAGAGACCCAGTACTTC. The V gene is TRBV29-1, the J gene TRBJ2-5; a possible D gene is TRBD2 (5 bases). V dropped 4 bases and J dropped 4 bases, with 10 bases sitting between them. Germline V CDR1 and CDR2: SQVTM, ANQGSEA. The CDR3 covers 12 residues.

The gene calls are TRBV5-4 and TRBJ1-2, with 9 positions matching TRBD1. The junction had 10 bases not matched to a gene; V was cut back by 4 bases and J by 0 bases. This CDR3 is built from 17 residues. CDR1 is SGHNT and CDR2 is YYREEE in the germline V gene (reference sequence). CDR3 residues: CASSPGQGSMANYGYTF. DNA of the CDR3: TGTGCCAGCAGCCCGGGACAGGGCTCCATGGCTAACTATGGCTACACCTTC.

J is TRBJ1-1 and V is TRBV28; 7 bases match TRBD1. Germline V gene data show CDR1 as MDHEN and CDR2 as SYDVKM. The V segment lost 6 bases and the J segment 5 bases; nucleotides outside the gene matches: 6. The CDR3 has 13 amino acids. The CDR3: CASSRGGRTEAFF. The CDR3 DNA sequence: TGTGCCAGCAGCCGAGGGGGCCGGACTGAAGCTTTCTTT.

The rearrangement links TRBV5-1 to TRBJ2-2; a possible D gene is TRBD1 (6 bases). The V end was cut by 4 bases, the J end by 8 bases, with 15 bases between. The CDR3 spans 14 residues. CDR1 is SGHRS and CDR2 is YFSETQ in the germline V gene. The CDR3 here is CASSPQGQGGELFF. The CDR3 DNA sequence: TGCGCCAGCAGCCCCCAGGGGCAAGGGGGGGAGCTGTTTTTT.

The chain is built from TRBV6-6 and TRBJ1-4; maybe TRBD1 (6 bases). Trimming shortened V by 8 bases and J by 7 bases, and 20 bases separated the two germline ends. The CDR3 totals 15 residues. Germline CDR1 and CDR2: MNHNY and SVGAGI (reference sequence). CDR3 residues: CASGIGQKVPEKLFF. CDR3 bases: TGTGCCAGCGGAATTGGACAGAAGGTTCCTGAAAAACTGTTTTTT.

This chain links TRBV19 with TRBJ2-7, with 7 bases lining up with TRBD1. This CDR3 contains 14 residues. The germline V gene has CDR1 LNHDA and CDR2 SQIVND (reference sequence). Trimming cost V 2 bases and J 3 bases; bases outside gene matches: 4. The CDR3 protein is CASSISDRLYEQYF. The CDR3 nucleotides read TGTGCCAGTAGTATATCGGACAGGCTCTACGAGCAGTACTTC.

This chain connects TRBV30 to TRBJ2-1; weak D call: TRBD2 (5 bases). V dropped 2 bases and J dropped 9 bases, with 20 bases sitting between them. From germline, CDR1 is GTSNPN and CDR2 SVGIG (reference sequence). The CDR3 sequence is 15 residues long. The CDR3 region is CAWSTITGMAREQFF. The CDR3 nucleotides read TGTGCCTGGAGTACAATAACGGGAATGGCGCGTGAGCAGTTCTTC.

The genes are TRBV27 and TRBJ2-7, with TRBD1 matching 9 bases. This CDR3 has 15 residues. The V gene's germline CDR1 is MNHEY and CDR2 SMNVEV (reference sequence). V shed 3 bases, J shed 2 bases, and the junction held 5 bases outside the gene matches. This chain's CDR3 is CASSLRTGAPYEQYF. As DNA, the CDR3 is TGTGCCAGCAGTTTGAGGACAGGGGCGCCCTACGAGCAGTACTTC.

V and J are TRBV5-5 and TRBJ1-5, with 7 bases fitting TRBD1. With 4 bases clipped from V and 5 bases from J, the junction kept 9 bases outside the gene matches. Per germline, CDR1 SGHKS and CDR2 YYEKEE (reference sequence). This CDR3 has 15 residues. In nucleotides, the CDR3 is TGTGCCAGCAGCGACCGGGACAGATTCTATCAGCCCCAGCATTTT. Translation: CASSDRDRFYQPQHF.

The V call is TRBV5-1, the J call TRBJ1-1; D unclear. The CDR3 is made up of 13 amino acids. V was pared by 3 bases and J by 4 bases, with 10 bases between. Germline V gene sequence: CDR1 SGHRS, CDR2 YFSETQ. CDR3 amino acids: CASSSYPGTEAFF. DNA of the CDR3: TGCGCCAGCAGCTCCTACCCTGGCACTGAAGCTTTCTTT.

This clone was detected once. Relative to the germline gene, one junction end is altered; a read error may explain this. This chain's CDR3 is CASSLGPGLAGGIQGTQYF. CDR3 in DNA: TGTGCCAGCAGCTTAGGGCCCGGACTAGCGGGAGGAATCCAAGGGACCCAGTACTTC. V gene TRBV7-2 combines with J gene TRBJ2-5; TRBD2 agrees at 14 bases. Per germline, CDR1 SGHTA and CDR2 FQGNSA. There are 19 residues in the CDR3.

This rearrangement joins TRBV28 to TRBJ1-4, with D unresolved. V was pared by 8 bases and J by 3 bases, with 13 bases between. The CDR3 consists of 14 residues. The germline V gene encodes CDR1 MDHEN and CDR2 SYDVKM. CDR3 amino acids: CASLPIAANEKLFF. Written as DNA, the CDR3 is TGTGCCAGCCTCCCTATAGCAGCTAATGAAAAACTGTTTTTT. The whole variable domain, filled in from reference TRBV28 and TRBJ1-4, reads DVKVTQSSRYLVKRTGEKVFLECVQDMDHENMFWYRQDPGLGLRLIYFSYDVKMKEKGDIPEGYSVSREKKERFSLILESASTNQTSMYLCASLPIAANEKLFFGSGTQLSVL.

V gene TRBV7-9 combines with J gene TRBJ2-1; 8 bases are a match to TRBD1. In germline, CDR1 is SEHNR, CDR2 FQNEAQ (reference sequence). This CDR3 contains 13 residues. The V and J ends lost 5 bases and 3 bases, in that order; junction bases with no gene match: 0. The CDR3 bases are TGTGCCAGCAGCGGGACAGGCTACAATGAGCAGTTCTTC. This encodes CASSGTGYNEQFF.

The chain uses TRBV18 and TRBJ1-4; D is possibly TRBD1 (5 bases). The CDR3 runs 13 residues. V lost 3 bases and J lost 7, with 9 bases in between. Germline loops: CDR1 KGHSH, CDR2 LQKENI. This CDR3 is CASSPKQVEKLFF. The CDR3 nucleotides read TGTGCCAGCTCACCCAAACAGGTTGAAAAACTGTTTTTT.

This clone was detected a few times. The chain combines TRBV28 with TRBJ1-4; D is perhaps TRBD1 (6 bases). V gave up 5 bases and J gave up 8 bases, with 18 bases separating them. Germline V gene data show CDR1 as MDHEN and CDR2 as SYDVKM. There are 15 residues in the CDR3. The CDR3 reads CASSRPGQAREKLFF. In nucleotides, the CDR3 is TGTGCCAGCAGTCGCCCGGGACAAGCTAGAGAAAAACTGTTTTTT.

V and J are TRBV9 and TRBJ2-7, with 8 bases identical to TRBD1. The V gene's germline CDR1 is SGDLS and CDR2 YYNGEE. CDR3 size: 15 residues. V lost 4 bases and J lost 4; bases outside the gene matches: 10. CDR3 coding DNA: TGTGCCAGCAGCCCGTACAGGGGGTTCATGTACGAGCAGTACTTC. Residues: CASSPYRGFMYEQYF.

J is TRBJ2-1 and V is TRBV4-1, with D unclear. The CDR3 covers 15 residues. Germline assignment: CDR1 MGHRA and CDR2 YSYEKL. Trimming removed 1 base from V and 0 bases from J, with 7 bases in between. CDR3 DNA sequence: TGCGCCAGCAGCCAAGTCCGAGGCTCCTACAATGAGCAGTTCTTC. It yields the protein CASSQVRGSYNEQFF.

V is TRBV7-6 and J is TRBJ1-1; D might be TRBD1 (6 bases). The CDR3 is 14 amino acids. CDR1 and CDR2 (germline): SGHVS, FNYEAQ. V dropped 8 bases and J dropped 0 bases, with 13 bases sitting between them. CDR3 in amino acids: CASGPGQLNTEAFF. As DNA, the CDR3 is TGTGCCAGCGGGCCCGGACAGCTGAACACTGAAGCTTTCTTT.

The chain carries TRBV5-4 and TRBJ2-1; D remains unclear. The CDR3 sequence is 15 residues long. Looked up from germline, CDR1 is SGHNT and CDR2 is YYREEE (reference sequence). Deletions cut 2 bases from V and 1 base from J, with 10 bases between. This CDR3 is CASSFFSLSYNEQFF. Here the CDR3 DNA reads TGTGCCAGCAGCTTTTTTAGTCTTTCCTACAATGAGCAGTTCTTC.

The CDR3 DNA reads TGTGCCAGCGGGGGGGTCCTGGAGGGTTCACCCCTCCACTTT. It specifies CASGGVLEGSPLHF. This rearrangement joins TRBV28 to TRBJ1-6; D is possibly TRBD1 (5 bases). The CDR3 extends over 14 amino acids. V lost 8 bases, J lost 9 bases, and 17 bases lay in between. Germline CDR1 and CDR2: MDHEN and SYDVKM.

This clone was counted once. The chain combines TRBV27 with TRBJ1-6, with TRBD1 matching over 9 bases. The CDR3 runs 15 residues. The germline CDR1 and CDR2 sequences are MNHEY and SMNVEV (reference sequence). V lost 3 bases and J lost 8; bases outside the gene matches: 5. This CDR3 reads CASSFGTGPHSPLHF. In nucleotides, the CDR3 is TGTGCCAGCAGTTTCGGGACAGGGCCCCATTCACCCCTCCACTTT.

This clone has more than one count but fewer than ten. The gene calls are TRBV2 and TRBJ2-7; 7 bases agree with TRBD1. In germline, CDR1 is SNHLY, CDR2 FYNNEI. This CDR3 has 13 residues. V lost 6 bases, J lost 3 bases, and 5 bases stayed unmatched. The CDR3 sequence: CASRDGQVYEQYF. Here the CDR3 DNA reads TGTGCCAGCAGAGACGGACAGGTCTACGAGCAGTACTTC.

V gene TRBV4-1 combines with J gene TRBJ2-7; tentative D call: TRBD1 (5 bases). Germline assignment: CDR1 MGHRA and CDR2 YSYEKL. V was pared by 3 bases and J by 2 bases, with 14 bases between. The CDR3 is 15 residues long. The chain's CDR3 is CASSHRTEQAYEQYF. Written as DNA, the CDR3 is TGCGCCAGCAGCCACCGGACGGAACAGGCCTACGAGCAGTACTTC.